This TCR beta chain was identified during a study of cytomegalovirus exposure and HLA in healthy donors. After removal of 3 bases from V and 4 bases from J, the junction contained 6 bases not matched to a gene. The CDR3 contains 15 residues. Looked up from germline, CDR1 is MGHRA and CDR2 is YSYEKL. In the PCR, 60 Vbeta and 13 Jbeta primers were used. Using immunoSEQ multiplex PCR, the repertoire was profiled, and TCRdb retains in-frame clones only, with some absent. The table lists 170,000 or so clones, about 78% of them singletons. The study's findings and limits: Excluded were some V segments that proved indistinguishable, including TRBV6-2 and TRBV6-3. Immune exposure was documented only through CMV serostatus. Sequence variants that were highly shared formed a cluster that was likely a sequencing artifact. An Asian-associated ancestry cluster reportedly showed fewer N-insertions than the approximately 630-donor mean in a later analysis.

The count of this clone is one. Its antigen is not known. Sequenced sample: PBMCs. The chain is built from TRBV4-1 and TRBJ2-3; 8 positions agree with TRBD2. This sequence was found in a woman aged 45 to 65 in good health and CMV-seropositive. The CDR3 sequence is CASSQAGLAPDTQYF. CDR3 in DNA: TGCGCCAGCAGCCAGGCTGGACTAGCCCCAGATACGCAGTATTTT.